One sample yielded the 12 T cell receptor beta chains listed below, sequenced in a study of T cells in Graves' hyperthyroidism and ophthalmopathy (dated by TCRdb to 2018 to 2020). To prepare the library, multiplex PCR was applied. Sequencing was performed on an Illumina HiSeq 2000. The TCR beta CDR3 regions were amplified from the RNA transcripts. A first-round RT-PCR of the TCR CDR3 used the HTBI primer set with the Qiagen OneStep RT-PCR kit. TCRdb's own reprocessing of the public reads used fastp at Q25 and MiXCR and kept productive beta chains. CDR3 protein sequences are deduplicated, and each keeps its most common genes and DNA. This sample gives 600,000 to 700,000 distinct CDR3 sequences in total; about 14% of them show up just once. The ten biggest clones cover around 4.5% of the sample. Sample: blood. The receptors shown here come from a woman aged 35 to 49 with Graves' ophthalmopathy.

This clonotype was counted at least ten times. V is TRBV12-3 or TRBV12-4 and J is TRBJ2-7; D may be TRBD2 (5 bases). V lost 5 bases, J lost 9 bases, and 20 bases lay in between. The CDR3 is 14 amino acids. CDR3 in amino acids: CASSDTGISPRQYF. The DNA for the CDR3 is TGTGCCAGCAGTGATACCGGGATCTCACCCCGGCAGTACTTC.

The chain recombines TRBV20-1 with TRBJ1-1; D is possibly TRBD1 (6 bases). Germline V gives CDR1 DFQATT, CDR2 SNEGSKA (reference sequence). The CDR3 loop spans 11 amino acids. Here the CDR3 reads CRRGWNTEAFF. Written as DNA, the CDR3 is TGCAGAAGGGGGTGGAACACTGAAGCTTTCTTT.

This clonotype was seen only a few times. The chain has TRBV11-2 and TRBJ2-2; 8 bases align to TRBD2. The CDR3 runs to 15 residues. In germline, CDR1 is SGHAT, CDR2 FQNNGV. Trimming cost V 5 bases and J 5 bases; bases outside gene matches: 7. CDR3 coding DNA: TGTGCCAGCAGCAGACAGCGGGGGTGGACCGGGGAGCTGTTTTTT. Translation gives CASSRQRGWTGELFF.

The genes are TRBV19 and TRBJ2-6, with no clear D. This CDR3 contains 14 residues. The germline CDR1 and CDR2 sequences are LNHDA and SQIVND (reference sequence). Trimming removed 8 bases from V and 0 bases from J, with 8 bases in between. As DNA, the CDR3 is TGTGCCAGTCGTGATACCTCTGGGGCCAACGTCCTGACTTTC. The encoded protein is CASRDTSGANVLTF.

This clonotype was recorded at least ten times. CDR3 loop: CSAPPDWKNEQFF. As DNA, the CDR3 is TGCAGTGCCCCACCCGACTGGAAAAATGAGCAGTTCTTC. V gene TRBV20-1 combines with J gene TRBJ2-1; unclear D gene. Germline V gives CDR1 DFQATT, CDR2 SNEGSKA (reference sequence). V gave up 6 bases and J gave up 7 bases, with 16 bases separating them. The CDR3 has 13 amino acids.

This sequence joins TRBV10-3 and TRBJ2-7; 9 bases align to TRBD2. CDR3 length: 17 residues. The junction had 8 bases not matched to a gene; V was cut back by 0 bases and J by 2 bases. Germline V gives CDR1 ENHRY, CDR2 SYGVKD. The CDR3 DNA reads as TGTGCCATCAGTGAGTCTATCACTAGCGGGCCCACCTACGAGCAGTACTTC. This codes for CAISESITSGPTYEQYF.

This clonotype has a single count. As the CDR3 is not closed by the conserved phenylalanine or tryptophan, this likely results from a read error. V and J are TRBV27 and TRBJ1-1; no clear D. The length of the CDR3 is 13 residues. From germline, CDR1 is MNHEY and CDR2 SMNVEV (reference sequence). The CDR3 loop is CAGSFWENTEAFL. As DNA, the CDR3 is TGTGCCGGCAGTTTTTGGGAGAACACTGAAGCTTTCTTA.

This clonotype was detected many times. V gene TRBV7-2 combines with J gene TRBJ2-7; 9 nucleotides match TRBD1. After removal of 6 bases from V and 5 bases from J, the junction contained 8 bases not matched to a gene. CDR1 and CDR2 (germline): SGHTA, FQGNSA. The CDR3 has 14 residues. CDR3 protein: CASRPPGQGNEQYF. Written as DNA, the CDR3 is TGTGCCAGCAGGCCTCCGGGACAGGGTAACGAGCAGTACTTC.

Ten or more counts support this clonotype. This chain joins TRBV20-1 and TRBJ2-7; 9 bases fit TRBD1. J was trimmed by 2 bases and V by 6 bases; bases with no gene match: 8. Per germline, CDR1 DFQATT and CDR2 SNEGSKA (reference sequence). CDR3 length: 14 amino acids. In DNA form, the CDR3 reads TGCAGTGCGGGACAGGGCACTTTGACCTACGAGCAGTACTTC. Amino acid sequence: CSAGQGTLTYEQYF.

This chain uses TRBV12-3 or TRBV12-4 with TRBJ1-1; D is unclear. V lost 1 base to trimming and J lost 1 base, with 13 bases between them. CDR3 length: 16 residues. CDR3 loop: CASSLGGGRANTEAFF. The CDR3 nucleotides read TGTGCCAGCAGTTTAGGTGGTGGGAGAGCGAACACTGAAGCTTTCTTT.

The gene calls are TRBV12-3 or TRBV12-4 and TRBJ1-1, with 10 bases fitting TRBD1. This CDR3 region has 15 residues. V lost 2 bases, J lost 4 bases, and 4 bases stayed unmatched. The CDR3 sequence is CASSLLGQGRTEAFF. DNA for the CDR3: TGTGCCAGCAGTTTATTGGGACAGGGGCGCACTGAAGCTTTCTTT.

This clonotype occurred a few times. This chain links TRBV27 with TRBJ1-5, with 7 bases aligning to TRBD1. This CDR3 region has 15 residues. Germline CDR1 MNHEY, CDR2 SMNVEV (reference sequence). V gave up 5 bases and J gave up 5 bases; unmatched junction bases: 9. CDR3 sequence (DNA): TGTGCCAGCAGTCCCACAGGGGTGGGAGATCAGCCCCAGCATTTT. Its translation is CASSPTGVGDQPQHF.